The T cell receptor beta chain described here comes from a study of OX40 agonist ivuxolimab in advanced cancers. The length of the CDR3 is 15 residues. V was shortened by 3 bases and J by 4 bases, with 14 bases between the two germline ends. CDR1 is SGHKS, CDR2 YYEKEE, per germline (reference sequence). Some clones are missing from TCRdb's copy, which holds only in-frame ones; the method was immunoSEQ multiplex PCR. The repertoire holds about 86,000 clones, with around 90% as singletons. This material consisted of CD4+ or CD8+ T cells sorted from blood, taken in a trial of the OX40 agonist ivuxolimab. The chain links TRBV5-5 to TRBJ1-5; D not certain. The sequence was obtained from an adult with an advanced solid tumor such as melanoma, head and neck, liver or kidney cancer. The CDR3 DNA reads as TGTGCCAGCAGCTCCTGGGTAAGAACGAATCAGCCCCAGCATTTT. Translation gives CASSSWVRTNQPQHF.